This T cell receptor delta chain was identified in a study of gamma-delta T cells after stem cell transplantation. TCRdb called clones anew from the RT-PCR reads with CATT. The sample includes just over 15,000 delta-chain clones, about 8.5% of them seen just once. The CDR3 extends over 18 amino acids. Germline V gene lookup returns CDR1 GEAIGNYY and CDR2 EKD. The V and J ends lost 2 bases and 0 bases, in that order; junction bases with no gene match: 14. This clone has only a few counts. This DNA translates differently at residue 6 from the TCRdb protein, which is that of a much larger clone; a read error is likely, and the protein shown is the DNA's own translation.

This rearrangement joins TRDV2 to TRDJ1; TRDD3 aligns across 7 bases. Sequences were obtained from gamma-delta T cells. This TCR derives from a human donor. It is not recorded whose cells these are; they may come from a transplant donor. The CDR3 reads CACDKLRTGDINTDKLIF. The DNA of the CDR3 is TGTGCCTGTGACAAACTTCGTACTGGGGACATAAACACCGATAAACTCATCTTT.